This T cell receptor (beta chain) stems from a study of T cells in Graves' hyperthyroidism and ophthalmopathy. Patients counted as stable if ophthalmopathy did not develop within 18 months. Patients were excluded for uncontrolled infection, other autoimmune disease, pregnancy or lactation. TCR beta CDR3 sequences were amplified from RNA transcripts. First-round RT-PCR of the TCR CDR3 relied on the HTBI primer set. One entry per CDR3 protein results from TCRdb running MiXCR on the multiplex PCR reads. Found here are about 360,000 distinct CDR3 sequences, 25% of them singletons; the top ten hold around 67%. Germline lookup yields CDR1 SEHNR and CDR2 FQNEAQ (reference sequence). The CDR3 contains 13 residues. V lost 6 bases, J lost 4 bases, and 13 bases lay in between. In its sample, this clonotype was seen many times.

Sequences were obtained from blood. The clonotype originates from a man aged 45-65 years with Graves' hyperthyroidism. This sequence joins TRBV7-9 and TRBJ2-7; D assignment may be TRBD1 or TRBD2 (5 bases each). CDR3 nucleotides: TGTGCCAGCAGTGACAGCGGCTTGTACGAGCAGTACTTC. Its translation is CASSDSGLYEQYF.